The source of this T cell receptor beta chain is a study of shared clonotypes between healthy human individuals. Study-wide results and caveats: Donors were few, which limited the genetic and exposure-history diversity represented. What rarefaction showed was incomplete sorted-subset sequencing despite large depth.

Produced via immunoSEQ multiplex PCR; TCRdb's table is partial and in-frame only. The sample consists of 700,000 or so clones, approximately 79% of them appearing once. As concerns this clone: No antigen is known for it.

V shed 8 bases and J 7 bases; nucleotides not matched to a gene: 14. The CDR3 sequence is 15 residues long. The germline gives CDR1 SGHTA, CDR2 FQGNSA. The sample was memory CD4+ T cells sorted from blood. The subset denotes: CD45RA-negative fraction. The chain carries TRBV7-2 and TRBJ2-7; 10 bases are a match to TRBD2. The receptor comes from a young woman in good health. In nucleotides, the CDR3 is TGTGCCAGCCACCCGGGGAGCGGGGGGGGGTGGGAGCAGTACTTC. Translating it yields CASHPGSGGGWEQYF.